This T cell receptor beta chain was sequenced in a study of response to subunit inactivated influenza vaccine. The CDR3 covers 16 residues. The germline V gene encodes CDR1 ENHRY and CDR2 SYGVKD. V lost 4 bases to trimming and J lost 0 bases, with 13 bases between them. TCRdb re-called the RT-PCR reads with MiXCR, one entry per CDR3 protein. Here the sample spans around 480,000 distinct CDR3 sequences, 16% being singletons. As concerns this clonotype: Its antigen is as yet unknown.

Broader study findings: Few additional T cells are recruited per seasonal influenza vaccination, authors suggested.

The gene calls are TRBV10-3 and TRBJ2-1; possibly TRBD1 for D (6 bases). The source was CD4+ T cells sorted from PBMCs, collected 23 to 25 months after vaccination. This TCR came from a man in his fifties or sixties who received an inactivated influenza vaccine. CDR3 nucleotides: TGTGCCATCAGTGGAGGACAGACAACCTCCTACAATGAGCAGTTCTTC. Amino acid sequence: CAISGGQTTSYNEQFF.